The present TCR beta chain was sequenced within a study of blood T cell repertoires in COVID-19. As for the study in general: From the United States, Italy and Spain came samples of acute and convalescent COVID-19. T cells, B-cell-depleted T cells, or PBMCs supplied cDNA or gDNA.

The CDR3 runs 14 residues. The germline gives CDR1 MGHRA, CDR2 YSYEKL. Trimming removed 8 bases at V and 8 bases at J, with 19 bases between. Per the original methods: Estimation of nucleated cell counts was performed using reference gene primer amplification. Using immunoSEQ multiplex PCR, the repertoire was profiled, and TCRdb retains in-frame clones only, with some absent. V, J and clone size derive from that table, while D and trimming were established from the DNA sequence. Of roughly 220,000 clones in the sample, approximately 81% were seen once. The sequencing input was peripheral blood. The rearrangement joins TRBV4-1 to TRBJ1-3; D possibly corresponds to TRBD1 (6 bases). This receptor was taken from a man aged 25-45 years with active or convalescent COVID-19. CDR3 in amino acids: CASGPGTLTDTIYF. The CDR3 coding sequence is TGCGCCAGCGGTCCCGGGACACTGACCGACACCATATATTTT.